This T cell receptor beta chain was recorded in a study of blood T cell repertoires in COVID-19. Study overall: PBMCs, B-cell-depleted T cells, or T cells provided the cDNA or gDNA that made up the material.

Participants, about 18 to 90 years old, spanned some 23 US areas. Assignments of participants to cohorts depended upon their own reported clinical history. Original analysis: Reference gene primer amplification gave nucleated cell count estimates. The method was immunoSEQ multiplex PCR; TCRdb's version includes in-frame clones alone and lacks a portion of them. The V and J calls and clone size come from that table; D and trimming were worked out from the DNA. The table includes a few hundred thousand clones, more than 70% detected once. J was trimmed by 1 base and V by 5 bases; bases with no gene match: 7. Looked up from germline, CDR1 is LGHDT and CDR2 is YNNKEL (reference sequence). The CDR3 totals 16 residues.

V gene TRBV3-1 (or the pseudogene TRBV3-2) combines with J gene TRBJ2-3, with 9 bases fitting TRBD2. The sequence derives from a man in his forties or fifties in a cohort exposed to, infected with or recovered from COVID-19 (not recorded which). The sequenced sample consisted of PBMCs or T cells enriched from blood (not recorded which). CDR3 coding DNA: TGTGCCAGCAGCTTAATAGCGGGAGCAGGCACAGATACGCAGTATTTT. Protein: CASSLIAGAGTDTQYF.